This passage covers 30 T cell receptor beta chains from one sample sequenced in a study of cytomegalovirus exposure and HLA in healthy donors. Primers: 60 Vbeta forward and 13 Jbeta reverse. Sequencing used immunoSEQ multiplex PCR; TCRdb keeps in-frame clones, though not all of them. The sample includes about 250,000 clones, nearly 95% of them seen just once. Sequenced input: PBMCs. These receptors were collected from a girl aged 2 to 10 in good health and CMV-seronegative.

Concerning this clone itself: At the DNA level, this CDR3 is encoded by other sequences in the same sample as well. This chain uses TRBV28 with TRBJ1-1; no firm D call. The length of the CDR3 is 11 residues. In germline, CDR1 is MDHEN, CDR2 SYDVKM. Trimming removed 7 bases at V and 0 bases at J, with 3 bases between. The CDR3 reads CASTLNTEAFF. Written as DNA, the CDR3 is TGTGCCAGCACCTTGAACACTGAAGCTTTCTTT.

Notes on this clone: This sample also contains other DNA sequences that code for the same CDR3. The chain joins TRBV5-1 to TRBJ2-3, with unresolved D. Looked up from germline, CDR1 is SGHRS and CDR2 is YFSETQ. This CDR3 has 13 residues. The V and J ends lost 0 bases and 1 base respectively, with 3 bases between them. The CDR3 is CASSLAGTDTQYF. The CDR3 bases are TGCGCCAGCAGCTTGGCCGGCACAGATACGCAGTATTTT.

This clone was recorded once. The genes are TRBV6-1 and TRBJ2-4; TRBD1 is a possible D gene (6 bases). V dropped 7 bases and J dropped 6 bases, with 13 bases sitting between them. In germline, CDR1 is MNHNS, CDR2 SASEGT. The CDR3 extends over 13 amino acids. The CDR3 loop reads CASTQGNLNIQYF. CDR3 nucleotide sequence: TGTGCCAGCACTCAGGGGAACTTAAACATTCAGTACTTC.

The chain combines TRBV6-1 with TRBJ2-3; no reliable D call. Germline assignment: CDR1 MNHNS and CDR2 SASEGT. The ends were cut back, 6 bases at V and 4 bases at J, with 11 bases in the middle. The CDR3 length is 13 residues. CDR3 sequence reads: CASRSTSADTQYF. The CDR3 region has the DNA TGTGCCAGCAGGAGCACCTCGGCAGATACGCAGTATTTT.

Written as DNA, the CDR3 is TGTGCCAGCAGCCCTGACAGGGGAGGGAGTCTCCACTTT. It specifies CASSPDRGGSLHF. This sequence joins TRBV28 and TRBJ1-6; 8 bases align to TRBD1. The germline V gene has CDR1 MDHEN and CDR2 SYDVKM. The J segment lost 16 bases and the V segment lost 6 bases, leaving 11 bases of the junction unmatched. The CDR3 runs to 13 residues.

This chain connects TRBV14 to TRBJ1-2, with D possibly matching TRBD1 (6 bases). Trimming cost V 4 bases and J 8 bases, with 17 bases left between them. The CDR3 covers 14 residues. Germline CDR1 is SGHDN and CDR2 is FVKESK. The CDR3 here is CASSPLGGQGGYTF. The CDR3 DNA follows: TGTGCCAGCAGCCCTCTGGGGGGGCAAGGAGGCTACACCTTC.

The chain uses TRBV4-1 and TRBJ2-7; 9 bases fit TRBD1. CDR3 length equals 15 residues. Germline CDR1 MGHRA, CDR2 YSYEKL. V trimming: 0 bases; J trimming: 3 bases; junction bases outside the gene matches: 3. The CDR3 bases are TGCGCCAGCAGCCAAGAATGGACAGGGGTCTACGAGCAGTACTTC. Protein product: CASSQEWTGVYEQYF.

In DNA form, the CDR3 reads TGTGCCAGCAGCCAAGTTACAGGTAGTCCTTCCAATGAGCAGTTCTTC. Translated, it gives CASSQVTGSPSNEQFF. The V call is TRBV14, the J call TRBJ2-1, with D perhaps matching TRBD1 (5 bases). The CDR3 has 16 residues. Deletions cut 1 base from V and 6 bases from J, with 16 bases between. From germline, CDR1 is SGHDN and CDR2 FVKESK.

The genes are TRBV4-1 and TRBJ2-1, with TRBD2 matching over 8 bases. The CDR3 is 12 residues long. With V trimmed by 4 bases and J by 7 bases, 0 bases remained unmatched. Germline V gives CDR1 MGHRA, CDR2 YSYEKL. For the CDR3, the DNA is TGCGCCAGCAGCCGACTAGCGAATGAGCAGTTCTTC. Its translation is CASSRLANEQFF.

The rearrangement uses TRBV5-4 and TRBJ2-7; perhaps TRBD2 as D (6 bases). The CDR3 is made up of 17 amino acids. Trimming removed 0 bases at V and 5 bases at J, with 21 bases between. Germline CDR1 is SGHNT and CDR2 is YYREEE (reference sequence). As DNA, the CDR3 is TGTGCCAGCAGCTTGGCCCCGGAGCGGCGGGGAATCGACGAGCAGTACTTC. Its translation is CASSLAPERRGIDEQYF.

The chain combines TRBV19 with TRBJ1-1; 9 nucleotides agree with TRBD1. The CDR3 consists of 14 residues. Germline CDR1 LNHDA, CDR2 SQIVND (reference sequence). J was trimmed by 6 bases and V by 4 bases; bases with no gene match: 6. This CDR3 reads CASSNQDRGAEAFF. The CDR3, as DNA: TGTGCCAGTAGTAATCAAGACAGGGGGGCTGAAGCTTTCTTT.

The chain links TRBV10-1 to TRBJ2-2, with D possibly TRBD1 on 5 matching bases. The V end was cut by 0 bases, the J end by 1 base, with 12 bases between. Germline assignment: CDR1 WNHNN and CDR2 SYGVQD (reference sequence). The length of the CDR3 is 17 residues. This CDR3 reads CASSESKAGQNTGELFF. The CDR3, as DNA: TGCGCCAGCAGTGAGTCTAAGGCAGGGCAGAACACCGGGGAGCTGTTTTTT.

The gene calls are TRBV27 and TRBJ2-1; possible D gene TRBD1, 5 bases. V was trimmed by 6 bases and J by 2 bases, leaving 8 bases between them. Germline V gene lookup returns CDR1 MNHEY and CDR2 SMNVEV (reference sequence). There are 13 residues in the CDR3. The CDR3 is CASSDSTYNEQFF. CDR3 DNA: TGTGCCAGCAGCGACAGCACCTACAATGAGCAGTTCTTC.

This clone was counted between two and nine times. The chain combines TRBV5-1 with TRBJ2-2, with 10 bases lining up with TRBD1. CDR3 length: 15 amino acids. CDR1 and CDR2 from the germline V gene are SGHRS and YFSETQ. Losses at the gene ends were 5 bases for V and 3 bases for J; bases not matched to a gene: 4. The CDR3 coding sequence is TGCGCCAGCAGTTGGGGACAGGGGTACACCGGGGAGCTGTTTTTT. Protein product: CASSWGQGYTGELFF.

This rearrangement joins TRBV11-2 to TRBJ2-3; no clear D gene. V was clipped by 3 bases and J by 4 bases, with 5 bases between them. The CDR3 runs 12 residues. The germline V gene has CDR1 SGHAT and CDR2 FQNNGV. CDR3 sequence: CASSFVSDTQYF. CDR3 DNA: TGTGCCAGCAGCTTCGTATCAGATACGCAGTATTTT.

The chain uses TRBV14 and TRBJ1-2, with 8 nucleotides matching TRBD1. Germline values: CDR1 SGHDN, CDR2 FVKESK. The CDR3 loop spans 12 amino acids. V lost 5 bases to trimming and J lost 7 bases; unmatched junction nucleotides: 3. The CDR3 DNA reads TGTGCCAGCAGCTCGGACAGGGTTGGCTACACCTTC. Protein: CASSSDRVGYTF.

The CDR3 loop is CASSALGNEQFF. The CDR3 region has the DNA TGCGCCAGCAGCGCCCTAGGTAATGAGCAGTTCTTC. The chain couples TRBV5-1 to TRBJ2-1; D ambiguous. The ends were cut back, 4 bases at V and 7 bases at J, with 9 bases in the middle. CDR1 is SGHRS and CDR2 is YFSETQ in the germline V gene. This CDR3 has 12 amino acids.

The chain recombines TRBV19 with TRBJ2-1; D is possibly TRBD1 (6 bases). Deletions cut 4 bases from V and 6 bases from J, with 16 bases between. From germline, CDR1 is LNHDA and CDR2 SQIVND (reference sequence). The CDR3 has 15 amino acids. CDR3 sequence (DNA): TGTGCCAGTAGTACATACAGGGAAACGGGCAATGAGCAGTTCTTC. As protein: CASSTYRETGNEQFF. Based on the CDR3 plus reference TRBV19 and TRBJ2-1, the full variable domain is DGGITQSPKYLFRKEGQNVTLSCEQNLNHDAMYWYRQDPGQGLRLIYYSQIVNDFQKGDIAEGYSVSREKKESFPLTVTSAQKNPTAFYLCASSTYRETGNEQFFGPGTRLTVL.

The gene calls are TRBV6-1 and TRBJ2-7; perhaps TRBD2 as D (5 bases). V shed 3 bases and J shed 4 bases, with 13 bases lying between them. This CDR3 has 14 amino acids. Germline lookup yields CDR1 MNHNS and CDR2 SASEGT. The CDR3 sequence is CASSDHGLEYEQYF. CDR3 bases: TGTGCCAGCAGTGATCATGGACTTGAATACGAGCAGTACTTC.

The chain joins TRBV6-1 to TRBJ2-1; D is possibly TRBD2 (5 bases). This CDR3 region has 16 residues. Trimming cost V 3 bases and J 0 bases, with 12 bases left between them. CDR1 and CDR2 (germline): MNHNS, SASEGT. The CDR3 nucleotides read TGTGCCAGCAGTGAGCTCGGGGATGGCTCCTACAATGAGCAGTTCTTC. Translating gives CASSELGDGSYNEQFF.

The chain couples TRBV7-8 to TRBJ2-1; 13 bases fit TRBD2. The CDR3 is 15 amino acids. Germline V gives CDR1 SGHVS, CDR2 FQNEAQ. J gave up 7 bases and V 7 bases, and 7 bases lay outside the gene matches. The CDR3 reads CASTKLAGGPNEQFF. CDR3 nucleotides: TGTGCCAGCACGAAACTAGCGGGGGGGCCGAATGAGCAGTTCTTC.

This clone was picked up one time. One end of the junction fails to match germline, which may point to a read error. CDR3 bases: TGTGCCAGCAGCCTAGCGACGGGGAGCGAGCAGTACTTC. This codes for CASSLATGSEQYF. This chain uses TRBV7-9 with TRBJ2-7, with a possible D match to TRBD2 (6 bases). CDR1 is SEHNR and CDR2 is FQNEAQ in the germline V gene (reference sequence). The CDR3 has 13 residues.

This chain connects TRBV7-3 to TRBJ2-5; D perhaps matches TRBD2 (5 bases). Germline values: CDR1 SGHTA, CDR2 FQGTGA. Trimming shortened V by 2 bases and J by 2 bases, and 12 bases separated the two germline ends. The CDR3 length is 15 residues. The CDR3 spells CASSLSGRKQETQYF. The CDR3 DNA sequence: TGTGCCAGCAGCTTATCGGGAAGGAAGCAAGAGACCCAGTACTTC.

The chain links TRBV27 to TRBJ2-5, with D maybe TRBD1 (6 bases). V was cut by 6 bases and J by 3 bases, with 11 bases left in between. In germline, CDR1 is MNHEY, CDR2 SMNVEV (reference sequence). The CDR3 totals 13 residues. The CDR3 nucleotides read TGTGCCAGCAGCCGCCCAGGGGAAGAGACCCAGTACTTC. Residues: CASSRPGEETQYF.

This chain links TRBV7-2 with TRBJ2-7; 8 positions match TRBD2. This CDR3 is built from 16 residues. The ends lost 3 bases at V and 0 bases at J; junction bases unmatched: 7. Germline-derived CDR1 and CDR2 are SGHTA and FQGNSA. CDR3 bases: TGTGCCAGCAGCTTTCTTCGCAGCGGGGGCTCCTACGAGCAGTACTTC. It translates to CASSFLRSGGSYEQYF.

CDR3 coding DNA: TGTGCCAGCAGCTTATTGGGACACACGAACACCGGGGAGCTGTTTTTT. It codes for CASSLLGHTNTGELFF. This chain links TRBV7-9 with TRBJ2-2; possibly TRBD1 for D (6 bases). CDR1 is SEHNR, CDR2 FQNEAQ, per germline (reference sequence). CDR3 length equals 16 residues. V was clipped by 2 bases and J by 0 bases, with 10 bases between them. Drawing the rest from reference TRBV7-9 and TRBJ2-2, the complete variable domain is DTGVSQNPRHKITKRGQNVTFRCDPISEHNRLYWYRQTLGQGPEFLTYFQNEAQLEKSRLLSDRFSAERPKGSFSTLEIQRTEQGDSAMYLCASSLLGHTNTGELFFGEGSRLTVL.

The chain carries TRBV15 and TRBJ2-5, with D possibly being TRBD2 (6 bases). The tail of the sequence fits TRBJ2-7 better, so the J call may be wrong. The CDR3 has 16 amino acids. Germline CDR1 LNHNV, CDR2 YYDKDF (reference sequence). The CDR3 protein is CATSRDLAEGSYEQYF. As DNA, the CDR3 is TGTGCCACCAGCAGAGATTTAGCGGAGGGCTCCTACGAGCAGTACTTC.

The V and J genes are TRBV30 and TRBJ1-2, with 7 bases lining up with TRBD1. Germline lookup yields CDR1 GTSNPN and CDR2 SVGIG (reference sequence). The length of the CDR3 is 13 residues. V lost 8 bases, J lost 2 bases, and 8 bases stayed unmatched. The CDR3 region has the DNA TGTGCCGGAGAAATGGACAGGAACTATGGCTACACCTTC. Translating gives CAGEMDRNYGYTF.

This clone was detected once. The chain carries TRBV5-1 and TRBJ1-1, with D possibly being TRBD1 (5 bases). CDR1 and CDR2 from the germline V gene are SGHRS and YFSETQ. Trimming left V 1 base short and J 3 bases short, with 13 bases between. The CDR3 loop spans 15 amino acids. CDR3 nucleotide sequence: TGCGCCAGCAGCTTGCTACAGGCATTATACACTGAAGCTTTCTTT. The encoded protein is CASSLLQALYTEAFF.

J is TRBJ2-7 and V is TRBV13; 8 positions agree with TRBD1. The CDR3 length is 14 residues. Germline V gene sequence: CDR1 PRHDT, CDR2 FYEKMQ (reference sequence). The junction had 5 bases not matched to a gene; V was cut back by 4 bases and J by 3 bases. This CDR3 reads CASSSGQDSYEQYF. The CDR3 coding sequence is TGTGCCAGCAGCTCGGGACAGGATAGCTACGAGCAGTACTTC. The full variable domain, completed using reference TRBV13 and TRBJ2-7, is AAGVIQSPRHLIKEKRETATLKCYPIPRHDTVYWYQQGPGQDPQFLISFYEKMQSDKGSIPDRFSAQQFSDYHSELNMSSLELGDSALYFCASSSGQDSYEQYFGPGTRLTVT.